The clone carrying this T cell receptor (beta chain) was seen a handful of times. Its antigen is as yet unknown. Losses at the gene ends were 7 bases for V and 4 bases for J; bases not matched to a gene: 10. Looked up from germline, CDR1 is SGDLS and CDR2 is YYNGEE. This CDR3 region has 16 residues. The sample belongs to a study of CD8 T cells in ankylosing spondylitis. Whole-study findings and limits: Earlier studies detected some motif variants in reactive arthritis synovial fluid and blood. As for the disease-linked clones, they showed a CD8+ phenotype and occurred at relatively low frequencies in peripheral blood. Characteristic, it appeared, of ankylosing spondylitis blood was a TCR beta motif of fewer than 10 highly homologous variants. Matched ankylosing spondylitis synovial fluid reportedly contained a significantly enriched population of disease-linked clones.

Library preparation for TCR beta used quantitative 5'-RACE with molecular barcodes. In TCRdb, the 5' RACE reads were re-called with MiXCR into one record per CDR3 protein. Counted here are about 540,000 distinct CDR3 sequences, about 12% occurring once; the ten biggest clones make up about 6.5%. Specimen: blood, either unsorted or a sorted T cell fraction (not recorded which). The J gene is TRBJ2-2, the V gene TRBV9, with 10 bases matching TRBD2. The TCR was taken from a male donor with ankylosing spondylitis. Here the CDR3 DNA reads TGTGCCAGCGGGGGAGTAGCGGGAGGCTTCACCGGGGAGCTGTTTTTT. It translates to CASGGVAGGFTGELFF.